A selection of T cell receptor beta chains follows, all from one sample in a study of T cell responses to AZD1222 COVID-19 vaccine. Measured with immunoSEQ multiplex PCR; TCRdb has only the in-frame clones, and not every one. This sample has some 130,000 clones, with around 86% found just once. The source material was peripheral blood, sampled on day 0 of AZD1222 vaccination. The origin of the receptors is an adult in good health. CDR3s leave out the opening cysteine and the closing phenylalanine or tryptophan.

j_call,v_call,cdr3_aa
TRBJ1-5,TRBV9,ASSADSGGNQPQH
TRBJ2-5,TRBV29-1,SVGPGTSGGETQY
TRBJ1-3,TRBV4-1,ASSQGVGGRRETGNTIY
TRBJ2-1,TRBV7-9,ASSLERRLAGDYNEQF
TRBJ2-3,TRBV9,ASSPRSGDYTDTQY
TRBJ1-2,TRBV12-3/TRBV12-4,ASSLEAIGYT
TRBJ2-3,TRBV7-9,ASSSYDRVRDTQY
TRBJ2-7,TRBV5-6,ASSFEGNTYEQY
TRBJ2-3,TRBV10-3,AISDLLTDTQY
TRBJ2-1,TRBV7-6,ASSLGGESSYNEQF
TRBJ1-1,TRBV19,ASSPRAPNTEAF
TRBJ1-5,TRBV10-3,AISAGGGSEPQH
TRBJ2-7,TRBV27,ASSLSSQLLYEQY
TRBJ2-2,TRBV7-8,ASSQLEVQSELF
TRBJ1-2,TRBV7-2,ASTSPVGGGLGGYT
TRBJ2-1,TRBV3-1/TRBV3-2,ASSPLTAPNNEQF
TRBJ2-1,TRBV4-1,ASSQETQPRYNEQF
TRBJ1-2,TRBV28,AISQRGVTNYGYT
TRBJ2-1,TRBV2,ASRPRSYNEQF
TRBJ2-7,TRBV5-1,ASSFPEGPYEQY
TRBJ2-7,TRBV18,ASSSEVSSSYEQY
TRBJ1-4,TRBV2,ASSGQGKEKLF
TRBJ1-1,TRBV7-2,ASSLYEMGTEAF
TRBJ2-4,TRBV28,ASSPPGRESIQY
TRBJ2-7,TRBV3-1/TRBV3-2,ASSQETPPSVLNEQY
TRBJ1-4,TRBV18,ASSPRGDEKLF
TRBJ1-6,TRBV27,ASTALKGKANNSPLH
TRBJ2-1,TRBV28,ASSLSSGGSDEQF
TRBJ2-1,TRBV6-5,ASSSPRRSSYNEQF
TRBJ1-1,TRBV27,ASSRPGLNTEAF
TRBJ1-2,TRBV6-5,ASSYSIWGYGYT
TRBJ2-1,TRBV7-2,ASSLMRGGSDEQF
TRBJ1-6,TRBV2,ASSERAGGSSYNSPLH
TRBJ2-2,TRBV7-8,ASSSLAGGPGELF
TRBJ2-2,TRBV6-5,ASSYRQFGGELF
TRBJ2-3,TRBV7-9,ASSSPKRGTDTQY
TRBJ2-7,TRBV28,ASSFWRDSGGDYEQY